These 7 T cell receptor beta chains came from one sample sequenced in a study of cytomegalovirus exposure and HLA in healthy donors (dated by TCRdb to about 2017). The library was prepared using the immunoSEQ multiplex PCR assay. The multiplex PCR relied on a mix of 60 forward primers for TCR Vbeta segments and 13 reverse primers for TCR Jbeta segments. TCRdb stores this immuneACCESS table with in-frame sequences only. Part of the clones is absent; in the studies checked, under half of the shortfall reflects unresolved V genes, and no reason is known for the rest. This sample lists about 150,000 clones; roughly 84% were detected once. The top ten clonotypes cover 2% to 2.5% of the sample. Material for sequencing was PBMCs. The source of these receptors is a boy between 2 and 10 years old in good health and CMV-seronegative.

J is TRBJ1-2 and V is TRBV25-1, with TRBD1 identical over 8 bases. Germline CDR1 MGHDK, CDR2 SYGVNS. The CDR3 length is 12 residues. Germline trimming cut 9 bases from V and 4 bases from J; bases unmatched to any gene: 4. As DNA, the CDR3 is TGTGCCAGTAGGACAGGGAGCTATGGCTACACCTTC. It yields the protein CASRTGSYGYTF.

The chain recombines TRBV6-4 with TRBJ2-7, with 7 bases lining up with TRBD2. CDR3 length equals 14 residues. J was trimmed by 2 bases and V by 7 bases; bases with no gene match: 8. Germline-derived CDR1 and CDR2 are MRHNA and SNTAGT. For the CDR3, the DNA is TGTGCCAGCATAAAGCGGGATTTTCCCTACGAGCAGTACTTC. Residues: CASIKRDFPYEQYF.

The rearrangement links TRBV4-1 to TRBJ2-7, with D possibly being TRBD1 (6 bases). This CDR3 is built from 16 residues. Between the trimmed V and J ends, which lost 4 bases and 3 bases, there was a span of 19 bases. CDR1 and CDR2 (germline): MGHRA, YSYEKL. The CDR3 protein is CASSRYDRSSYYEQYF. Written as DNA, the CDR3 is TGCGCCAGCAGCCGATACGACAGGAGTTCCTACTACGAGCAGTACTTC.

The chain is built from TRBV2 and TRBJ2-2; possibly TRBD2 for D (6 bases). The CDR3 sequence is 13 residues long. With 6 bases removed from V and 7 bases from J, the gap between germline ends came to 12 bases. Germline V gene sequence: CDR1 SNHLY, CDR2 FYNNEI. CDR3 loop: CASSAGTDGELFF. DNA of the CDR3: TGTGCCAGCAGCGCGGGGACGGACGGGGAGCTGTTTTTT.

The chain couples TRBV10-3 to TRBJ2-1; TRBD1 agrees at 8 bases. Per germline, CDR1 ENHRY and CDR2 SYGVKD. The CDR3 contains 12 residues. The trim removed 11 bases at V and 8 bases at J, leaving 8 bases unmatched. CDR3 sequence reads: CAVRDRFYEQFF. For the CDR3, the DNA is TGTGCCGTCCGGGACAGGTTCTATGAGCAGTTCTTC.

This chain connects TRBV14 to TRBJ2-2; TRBD2 matches at 7 bases. This CDR3 has 19 residues. Germline CDR1 reads SGHDN; CDR2 reads FVKESK. V shed 0 bases and J 5 bases; nucleotides not matched to a gene: 15. CDR3 amino acids: CASSQDGRGRGVRTGELFF. The DNA of the CDR3 is TGTGCCAGCAGCCAAGATGGTCGCGGGAGAGGGGTTAGGACCGGGGAGCTGTTTTTT.

This rearrangement joins TRBV7-9 to TRBJ2-5, with 7 bases matching TRBD1. The J call is in doubt because the DNA end fits TRBJ2-7 better. This CDR3 has 14 residues. Germline CDR1 and CDR2: SEHNR and FQNEAQ (reference sequence). The CDR3 is CASSPRDRLYEQYF. CDR3 sequence (DNA): TGTGCCAGCAGCCCCCGGGACAGACTATACGAGCAGTACTTC.